This T cell receptor (beta chain) originates from a study of blood T cell repertoires in COVID-19. Assay used: immunoSEQ multiplex PCR; TCRdb lists only in-frame clones, some missing. This table holds fewer than 300,000 clones, approximately 86% found once. The V end was cut by 6 bases, the J end by 3 bases, with 15 bases between. CDR1 and CDR2 (germline): SQVTM, ANQGSEA. CDR3 length: 13 amino acids. Material for sequencing was peripheral blood. The V and J genes are TRBV29-1 and TRBJ2-7; D ambiguous. This sequence was found in a man aged 18 to 30 with active or convalescent COVID-19. CDR3 DNA sequence: TGCAGCGTCCGGGTTGAGGATGGCTACGAGCAGTACTTC. Translated, it gives CSVRVEDGYEQYF.